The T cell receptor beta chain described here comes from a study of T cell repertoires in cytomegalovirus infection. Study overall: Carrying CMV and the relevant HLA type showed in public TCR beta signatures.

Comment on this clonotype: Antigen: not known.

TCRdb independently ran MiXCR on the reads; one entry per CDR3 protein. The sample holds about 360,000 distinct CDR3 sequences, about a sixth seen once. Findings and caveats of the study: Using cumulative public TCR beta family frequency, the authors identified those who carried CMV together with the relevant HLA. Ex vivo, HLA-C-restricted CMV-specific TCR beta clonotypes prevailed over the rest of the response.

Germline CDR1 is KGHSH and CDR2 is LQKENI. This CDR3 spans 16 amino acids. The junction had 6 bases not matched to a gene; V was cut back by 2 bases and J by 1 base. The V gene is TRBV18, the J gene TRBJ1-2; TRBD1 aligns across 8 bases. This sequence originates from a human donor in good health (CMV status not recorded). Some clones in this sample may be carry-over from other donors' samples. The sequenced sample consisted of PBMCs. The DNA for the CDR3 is TGTGCCAGCTCACCAGGGACAGGAGTATTTAACTATGGCTACACCTTC. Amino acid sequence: CASSPGTGVFNYGYTF.